This T cell receptor (beta chain) was sequenced for a study of OX40 agonist ivuxolimab in advanced cancers. At the level of the study: Hepatocellular carcinoma, melanoma, renal cell or head and neck cancer occurred in dose-escalation patients. The dose-escalation cohort was around 83% male, with a mean age of about 56 years, ranging about 23 to 80.

Germline V gene data show CDR1 as MNHEY and CDR2 as SVGAGI. The CDR3 has 14 residues. The V end was cut by 7 bases, the J end by 4 bases, with 15 bases between. Study conclusions and caveats: The average count of expanded clones was higher among CD8+ T cells than among CD4+. CD4+ and CD8+ T cells in blood underwent clonal expansion by week 6 at 0.1 to 3.0 mg/kg.

Worth noting for this clone: As yet, its antigen is unknown.

TCRdb keeps only in-frame clones here, not all; method: immunoSEQ multiplex PCR. The table shows about 67,000 clones, with 80% to 90% occurring only once. This clonotype was sampled from an adult with an advanced solid tumor such as melanoma, head and neck, liver or kidney cancer. The sequenced sample was CD4+ or CD8+ T cells sorted from blood, obtained in a trial of the OX40 agonist ivuxolimab. The genes are TRBV6-5 and TRBJ2-3; D is unclear. In nucleotides, the CDR3 is TGTGCCAGCAAGACCCGAGCGTGGGCAGATACGCAGTATTTT. Amino acids: CASKTRAWADTQYF.